Following are 5 T cell receptor beta chains from one sample sequenced in a study of post-analysis software for immune sequencing data. General observations from the study: Patients used five TRBV segments, including TRBV5-6, TRBV5-1 and TRBV20-1, more often than controls.

No antigens are known for them. Each TCR beta cDNA library carried unique molecular identifiers. MiXCR, run by TCRdb on the PCR reads, gives a single entry per CDR3 protein. The data show hundreds of thousands of distinct CDR3 sequences, approximately 30% seen once. The sample was blood. The receptors stem from a girl aged 5 to 17 with multiple sclerosis.

The chain employs TRBV4-3 and TRBJ1-1; 7 nucleotides align to TRBD1. Germline V CDR1 and CDR2: LGHNA, YSLEER. Trimming cost V 0 bases and J 1 base; bases outside gene matches: 5. The CDR3 totals 16 residues. DNA for the CDR3: TGCGCCAGCAGCCAAGAACGGGGGACAGCGAACACTGAAGCTTTCTTT. Translated: CASSQERGTANTEAFF.

The chain uses TRBV28 and TRBJ2-1, with 8 bases that match TRBD2. The CDR3 loop spans 14 amino acids. V lost 6 bases and J lost 7; bases outside the gene matches: 8. Germline CDR1 and CDR2: MDHEN and SYDVKM. The CDR3 bases are TGTGCCAGCAGCGGAAGCGGGAGTGCGAATGAGCAGTTCTTC. It yields the protein CASSGSGSANEQFF.

In this sample, this clonotype turned up a few times. V usage is TRBV3-1 and J usage is TRBJ2-7; tentatively, D is TRBD1 or TRBD2 (7 bases each). Germline V gives CDR1 LGHDT, CDR2 YNNKEL (reference sequence). The CDR3 totals 15 residues. The ends were cut back, 7 bases at V and 5 bases at J, with 21 bases in the middle. CDR3 DNA sequence: TGTGCCAGCACCGAAAATTCCCAGGGGGGGAACGAGCAGTACTTC. This codes for CASTENSQGGNEQYF.

The V gene is TRBV5-1, the J gene TRBJ2-1; TRBD1 agrees at 8 bases. With 0 bases clipped from V and 6 bases from J, the junction kept 2 bases outside the gene matches. The CDR3 totals 14 residues. Germline values: CDR1 SGHRS, CDR2 YFSETQ. This chain's CDR3 is CASSLAQGVNEQFF. The CDR3 DNA is TGCGCCAGCAGCTTGGCACAGGGGGTCAATGAGCAGTTCTTC.

This clonotype was recorded at least ten times. CDR3 loop: CASNIAPVGYETQYF. As DNA, the CDR3 is TGTGCCAGCAATATAGCCCCCGTAGGGTATGAGACCCAGTACTTC. The chain combines TRBV28 with TRBJ2-5; D unclear. The germline CDR1 and CDR2 sequences are MDHEN and SYDVKM. Trimming left V 7 bases short and J 5 bases short, with 20 bases between. The CDR3 spans 15 residues.